These 17 T cell receptor beta chains came from one sample sequenced in a study of blood T cells in healthy people across ages. It was with a sample-barcoded 5' primer and a J-beta primer mix that a second PCR of roughly 7 to 11 cycles was run. TCRdb fed the 5' RACE reads into MiXCR, producing one record per CDR3 protein. The table has more than 450,000 distinct CDR3 sequences, about 28% seen once; the top ten hold 3.6%. The sample was also reused in another study, on T cells of mothers and their children.

What was sequenced was blood. These receptors were collected from a boy aged 2 to 10 in good health.

This clonotype was observed at least ten times. The chain combines TRBV18 with TRBJ2-5, with D perhaps assigned TRBD1 or TRBD2 (6 bases each). V shed 1 base and J shed 0 bases, with 9 bases lying between them. This CDR3 contains 15 residues. Germline CDR1 KGHSH, CDR2 LQKENI. The CDR3 protein is CASSPRGAYQETQYF. In DNA form, the CDR3 reads TGTGCCAGCTCACCACGGGGGGCGTACCAAGAGACCCAGTACTTC.

J is TRBJ2-6 and V is TRBV20-1, with 10 nucleotides matching TRBD1. Germline V gives CDR1 DFQATT, CDR2 SNEGSKA (reference sequence). The CDR3 has 19 amino acids. V was clipped by 1 base and J by 0 bases; unmatched bases: 9. CDR3 nucleotide sequence: TGCAGTGCTAGAGCCCCTGGCGGACAGGGGGTCTCTGGGGCCAACGTCCTGACTTTC. The encoded protein is CSARAPGGQGVSGANVLTF.

V and J are TRBV3-1 and TRBJ2-1; 16 nucleotides align to TRBD2. The CDR3 is made up of 18 amino acids. From germline, CDR1 is LGHDT and CDR2 YNNKEL (reference sequence). Unmatched junction bases numbered 11, after V lost 4 bases and J lost 8 bases. The CDR3 spells CASSRPGTSGRAHHEQFF. The DNA of the CDR3 is TGTGCCAGCAGCCGGCCCGGGACTAGCGGGAGGGCCCATCATGAGCAGTTCTTC.

V gene TRBV14 combines with J gene TRBJ2-3; 9 nucleotides agree with TRBD2. This CDR3 region has 17 residues. V was pared by 1 base and J by 0 bases, with 5 bases of the junction left unmatched. Germline-derived CDR1 and CDR2 are SGHDN and FVKESK. For the CDR3, the DNA is TGTGCCAGCAGCCAAGCCCGGACTAGCGCTAGCACAGATACGCAGTATTTT. Protein product: CASSQARTSASTDTQYF.

This clonotype was recorded many times. J is TRBJ2-5 and V is TRBV9; 13 bases fit TRBD2. The CDR3 is 16 amino acids. After removal of 4 bases from V and 1 base from J, the junction contained 4 bases not matched to a gene. Germline CDR1 SGDLS, CDR2 YYNGEE. CDR3 protein: CASSTGLAGVQETQYF. The CDR3 DNA reads as TGTGCCAGCAGCACCGGACTAGCGGGGGTCCAAGAGACCCAGTACTTC.

J is TRBJ2-5 and V is TRBV4-3; TRBD2 matches 9 bases. The last part of the DNA fits TRBJ2-1 better; the J call may be wrong. CDR1 is LGHNA and CDR2 is YSLEER in the germline V gene. There are 17 residues in the CDR3. In nucleotides, the CDR3 is TGCGCCAGCAGCCAAGATCTGCGGGAGGGCCTGTTCAATGAGCAGTTCTTC. Translation: CASSQDLREGLFNEQFF.

The chain employs TRBV20-1 and TRBJ2-7; 10 positions match TRBD1. The V and J ends lost 4 bases and 5 bases, in that order; junction bases with no gene match: 8. This CDR3 has 14 residues. Germline CDR1 DFQATT, CDR2 SNEGSKA (reference sequence). The CDR3 DNA sequence: TGCAGTGCTAAGAGAGGGACAGGGGAGGACGAGCAGTACTTC. Its protein is CSAKRGTGEDEQYF.

The chain uses TRBV20-1 and TRBJ2-5; 9 nucleotides match TRBD2. The germline V gene has CDR1 DFQATT and CDR2 SNEGSKA (reference sequence). This CDR3 spans 16 amino acids. J gave up 4 bases and V 1 base, and 10 bases lay outside the gene matches. CDR3 residues: CSARGGAGGPRETQYF. DNA for the CDR3: TGCAGTGCTAGAGGCGGAGCGGGGGGCCCCAGAGAGACCCAGTACTTC.

This chain joins TRBV7-2 and TRBJ2-5, with 7 bases lining up with TRBD1. V was pared by 1 base and J by 10 bases, with 3 bases of the junction left unmatched. This CDR3 has 12 amino acids. Germline V gene sequence: CDR1 SGHTA, CDR2 FQGNSA. The CDR3 nucleotides read TGTGCCAGCAGCTTAGTGACAGGGAACCAGTACTTC. It translates to CASSLVTGNQYF.

The chain is built from TRBV29-1 and TRBJ2-7, with D perhaps matching TRBD1 (6 bases). The CDR3 is made up of 13 amino acids. The V gene lost 3 bases and the J gene lost 3 bases, with 12 bases spanning the gap. CDR1 and CDR2 (germline): SQVTM, ANQGSEA. CDR3 sequence: CSVEETGSYEQYF. DNA for the CDR3: TGCAGCGTTGAGGAGACAGGCAGCTACGAGCAGTACTTC.

The chain carries TRBV12-3 or TRBV12-4 and TRBJ1-5, with D uncertain. The V gene lost 3 bases and the J gene lost 2 bases, with 8 bases spanning the gap. CDR3 size: 14 residues. The CDR3 spells CASSFNGGNQPQHF. CDR3 sequence (DNA): TGTGCCAGCAGTTTCAACGGGGGCAATCAGCCCCAGCATTTT.

This clonotype has only a few counts. The rearrangement links TRBV9 to TRBJ2-1; D is uncertain. The V and J ends lost 3 bases and 3 bases respectively, with 7 bases between them. This CDR3 is built from 13 residues. Germline V lookup: CDR1 SGDLS, CDR2 YYNGEE. The CDR3 DNA follows: TGTGCCAGCAGCGCTGAACTCTACAATGAGCAGTTCTTC. Its protein is CASSAELYNEQFF.

The V call is TRBV7-9, the J call TRBJ2-1, with D tentatively TRBD1 or TRBD2 (6 bases each). The J call may be incorrect, as the DNA end agrees better with TRBJ2-5. This CDR3 is 14 amino acids long. CDR1 and CDR2 from the germline V gene are SEHNR and FQNEAQ (reference sequence). The CDR3 loop reads CASSLGGARETQYF. The CDR3 region has the DNA TGTGCCAGCAGCTTAGGGGGGGCGCGAGAGACCCAGTACTTC.

This rearrangement joins TRBV29-1 to TRBJ2-5; TRBD1 matches at 9 bases. The J call is in doubt because the DNA end fits TRBJ2-1 better. Per the germline V gene, CDR1 is SQVTM and CDR2 is ANQGSEA. The CDR3 loop spans 12 amino acids. CDR3 residues: CSVETGGTEQFF. The CDR3 nucleotides are TGCAGCGTTGAAACAGGGGGCACTGAGCAGTTCTTC.

The V gene is TRBV4-2, the J gene TRBJ2-7; TRBD1 matches at 7 bases. Trimming cost V 4 bases and J 4 bases; bases outside gene matches: 13. The germline V gene has CDR1 LGHNA and CDR2 YNFKEQ. The CDR3 runs to 16 residues. CDR3 in amino acids: CASSPHGGQEDYEQYF. The CDR3 DNA reads TGTGCCAGCAGCCCCCATGGTGGACAGGAGGATTACGAGCAGTACTTC.

The sample holds a few counts of this clonotype. The rearrangement uses TRBV6-1 and TRBJ1-2; no definite D call. The CDR3 is made up of 16 amino acids. Trimming removed 2 bases at V and 4 bases at J, with 17 bases between. The germline V gene encodes CDR1 MNHNS and CDR2 SASEGT. The CDR3 here is CASSEYSNVASYGYTF. For the CDR3, the DNA is TGTGCCAGCAGTGAATACTCTAACGTGGCGAGCTATGGCTACACCTTC.

The chain employs TRBV5-1 and TRBJ2-3; D could derive from TRBD1 or TRBD2 (5 bases each). The CDR3 length is 14 residues. Germline loops: CDR1 SGHRS, CDR2 YFSETQ. The ends were cut back, 6 bases at V and 6 bases at J, with 17 bases in the middle. The CDR3 reads CASTVQDWGDTQYF. DNA for the CDR3: TGCGCCAGCACCGTTCAGGATTGGGGGGATACGCAGTATTTT.